This TCR beta chain was captured by sequencing in a study of CD8+ T cells in alopecia areata. Study-level information: Once tofacitinib had been taken for 6 to 18 months, 6 months off drug followed. Percent affected scalp area, the SALT score, rated treated patients' severity.

RNA was extracted and reverse transcribed into cDNA as the sequencing template. The protocol was immunoSEQ multiplex PCR, while the TCRdb copy is restricted to in-frame clones and leaves out a portion. The sample has over 100,000 clones, about 50% seen once. Germline trimming cut 4 bases from V and 5 bases from J; bases unmatched to any gene: 8. This CDR3 comprises 15 residues. Germline assignment: CDR1 MGHRA and CDR2 YSYEKL. The treatment was: oral pan-JAK inhibitor, 5-10 mg twice daily. The receptor's source is a human donor with alopecia areata. The rearrangement uses TRBV4-1 and TRBJ2-5; 9 bases line up with TRBD1. Sequences were derived from CD4+ T cells sorted from blood, sampled at week 4, from a patient treated with tofacitinib. The DNA for the CDR3 is TGCGCCAGCAGCCTCCAACAGGGGGCATCTGAGACCCAGTACTTC. It is translated as CASSLQQGASETQYF.